The source of this T cell receptor beta chain is a study of ipilimumab plus nivolumab after autologous stem cell transplantation. This CDR3 comprises 14 residues. V lost 1 base, J lost 3 bases, and 9 bases lay in between. Germline V gives CDR1 KGHSH, CDR2 LQKENI. Generated by immunoSEQ multiplex PCR, the TCRdb table keeps only in-frame clones and is missing some. Among over 35,000 clones listed, more than 85% were seen once. This sequence joins TRBV18 and TRBJ1-2; D is ambiguous. The sample here was PBMCs, taken in a trial of ipilimumab plus nivolumab as post-transplant consolidation. This clonotype was obtained from a male donor with multiple myeloma. CDR3 DNA: TGTGCCAGCTCACCACGTGCCCGGGACTATGGCTACACCTTC. Protein: CASSPRARDYGYTF.